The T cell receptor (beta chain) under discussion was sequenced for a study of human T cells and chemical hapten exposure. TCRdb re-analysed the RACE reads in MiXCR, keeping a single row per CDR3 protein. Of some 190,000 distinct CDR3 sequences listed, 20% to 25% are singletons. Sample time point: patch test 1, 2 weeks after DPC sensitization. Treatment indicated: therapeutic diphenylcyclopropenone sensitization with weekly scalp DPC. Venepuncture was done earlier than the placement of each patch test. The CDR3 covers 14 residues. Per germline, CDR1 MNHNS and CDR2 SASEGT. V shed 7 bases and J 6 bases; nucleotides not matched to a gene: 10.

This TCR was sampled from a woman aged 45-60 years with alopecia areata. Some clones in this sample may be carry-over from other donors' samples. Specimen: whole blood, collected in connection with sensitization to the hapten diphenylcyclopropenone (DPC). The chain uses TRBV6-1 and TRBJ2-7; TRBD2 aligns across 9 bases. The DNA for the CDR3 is TGTGCCAGCACTCCCCCGGGACTAGCTGGCGAGCAGTACTTC. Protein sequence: CASTPPGLAGEQYF.